This T cell receptor beta chain was retrieved from a study of blood T cell repertoires in COVID-19. Study as a whole: Some COVID-19 samples were acute and others convalescent; all came from the United States, Italy and Spain. Sources were T cells, B-cell-depleted T cells, or PBMCs; the material itself was cDNA or gDNA.

Trimming removed 1 base from V and 2 bases from J; junction bases left unmatched: 5. The CDR3 is 16 residues long. The V gene's germline CDR1 is LNHNV and CDR2 YYDKDF (reference sequence). Using immunoSEQ multiplex PCR, the repertoire was profiled, and TCRdb retains in-frame clones only, with some absent. In the table there are 95,000 to 150,000 clones, 86% of which are singletons. The sequence came from a man in his forties with acute or convalescent COVID-19. Sample: peripheral blood. The chain employs TRBV15 and TRBJ2-7; 10 nucleotides align to TRBD2. CDR3 nucleotides: TGTGCCACCAGCAGAGTGGCTAGCGGGAGAGCCTACGAGCAGTACTTC. Amino acid sequence: CATSRVASGRAYEQYF.